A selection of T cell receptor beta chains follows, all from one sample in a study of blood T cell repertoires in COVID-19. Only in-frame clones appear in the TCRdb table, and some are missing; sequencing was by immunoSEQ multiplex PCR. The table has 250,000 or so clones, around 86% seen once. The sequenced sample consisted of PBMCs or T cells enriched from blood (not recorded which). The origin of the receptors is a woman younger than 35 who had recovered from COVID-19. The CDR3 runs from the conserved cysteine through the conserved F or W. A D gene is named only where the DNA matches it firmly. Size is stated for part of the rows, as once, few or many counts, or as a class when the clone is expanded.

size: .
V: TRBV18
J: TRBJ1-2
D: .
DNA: TGTGCCAGCTCACCACCCGTCGGGGGGCCTGGCTACACCTTC
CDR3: CASSPPVGGPGYTF

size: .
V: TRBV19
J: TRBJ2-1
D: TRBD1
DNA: TGTGCCAGTAGTATAGCTGGGACAGATTACAATGAGCAGTTCTTC
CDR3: CASSIAGTDYNEQFF

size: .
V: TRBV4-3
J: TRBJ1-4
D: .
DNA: TGCGCCAGCAGCCAAGCGCTAAGCACTAATGAAAAACTGTTTTTT
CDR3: CASSQALSTNEKLFF

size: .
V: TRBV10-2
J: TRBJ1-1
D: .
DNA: TGCGCCAGCAGTGAGTCGGAGGTACCCGGAAACACTGAAGCTTTCTTT
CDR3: CASSESEVPGNTEAFF

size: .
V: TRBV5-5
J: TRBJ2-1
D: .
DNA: TGTGCCAGCAGCTTTAGCCTCAGCTCCTACAATGAGCAGTTCTTC
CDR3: CASSFSLSSYNEQFF

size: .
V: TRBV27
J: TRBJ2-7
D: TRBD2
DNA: TGTGCCAGCAGTTTAGCGGGGGGCCTTTACGAGCAGTACTTC
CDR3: CASSLAGGLYEQYF

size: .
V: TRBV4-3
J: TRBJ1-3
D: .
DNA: TGCGCCAGCAGCCAAGGACCTACACTGGGGAGGCCTGGAAACACCATATATTTT
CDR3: CASSQGPTLGRPGNTIYF

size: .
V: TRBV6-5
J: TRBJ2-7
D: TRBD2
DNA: TGTGCCAGCGACACCGATAGCGGGTTCTACGAGCAGTACTTC
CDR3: CASDTDSGFYEQYF

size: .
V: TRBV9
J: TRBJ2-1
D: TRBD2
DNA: TGTGCCAGCACCAACCCTAGCGGGAGGTCCTATGAGCAGTTCTTC
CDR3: CASTNPSGRSYEQFF

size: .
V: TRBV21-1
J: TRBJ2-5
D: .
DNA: TGTGCCAGCAGCAAAGAGGTATTAGCGGGGGGGCAAGAGACCCAGTACTTC
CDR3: CASSKEVLAGGQETQYF

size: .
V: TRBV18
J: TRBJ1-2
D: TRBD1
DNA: TGTGCCAGCTCACCAGGGACAGCGAACTATGGCTACACCTTC
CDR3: CASSPGTANYGYTF

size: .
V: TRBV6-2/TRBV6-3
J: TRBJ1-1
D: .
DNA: TGTGCCAGCAGTTACCCCTCTATGAGCACTGAAGCTTTCTTT
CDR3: CASSYPSMSTEAFF

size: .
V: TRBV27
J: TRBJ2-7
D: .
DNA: TGTGCCAGCGCGCAGTCGGGGGGCGGGGACGAGCAGTACTTC
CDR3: CASAQSGGGDEQYF

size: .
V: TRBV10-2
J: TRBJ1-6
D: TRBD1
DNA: TGCGCCAGCACTGGGACAGGGAACAATTCACCCCTCCACTTT
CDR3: CASTGTGNNSPLHF

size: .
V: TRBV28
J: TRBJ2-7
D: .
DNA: TGTGCCAGCAACACAGAACCTTACGAGCAGTACTTC
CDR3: CASNTEPYEQYF

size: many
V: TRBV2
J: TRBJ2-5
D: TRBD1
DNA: TGTGCCAGCAGTGTGCGGACAGGGAGTAACCAAGAGACCCAGTACTTC
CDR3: CASSVRTGSNQETQYF

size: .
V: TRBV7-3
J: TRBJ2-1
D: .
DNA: TGTGCCAGCAGCTCCCCAGACGAAGACAGGCGTTCCTACAATGAGCAGTTCTTC
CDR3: CASSSPDEDRRSYNEQFF

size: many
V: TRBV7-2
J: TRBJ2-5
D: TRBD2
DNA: TGTGCCAGCAGCTTAGATCTAGCGGGGGACCAAGAGACCCAGTACTTC
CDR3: CASSLDLAGDQETQYF

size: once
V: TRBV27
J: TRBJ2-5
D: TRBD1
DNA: TGTGCCAGCAGTTTAGGTTTGGACAGGCGAGAGACCCAGTACTTC
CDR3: CASSLGLDRRETQYF

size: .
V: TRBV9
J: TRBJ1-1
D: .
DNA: TGTGCCAGCAGCGGACGACAGCCGAACACTGAAGCTTTCTTT
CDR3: CASSGRQPNTEAFF

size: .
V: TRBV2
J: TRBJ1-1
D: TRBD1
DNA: TGTGCCAGCAGTCAGGACAGGGACACTGAAGCTTTCTTT
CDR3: CASSQDRDTEAFF

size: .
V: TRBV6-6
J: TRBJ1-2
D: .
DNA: TGTGCCAGCAGTTACTTAGGGGGGAGGGCTGGTGGCTACACCTTC
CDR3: CASSYLGGRAGGYTF

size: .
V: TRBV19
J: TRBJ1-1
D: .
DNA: TGTGCCAGTAGTATTCCAGGGGCCGTAAACACTGAAGCTTTCTTT
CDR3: CASSIPGAVNTEAFF

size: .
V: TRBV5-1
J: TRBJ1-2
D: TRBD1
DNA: TGCGCCAGCAGCCAAGGGACAGGGCACGACTATGGCTACACCTTC
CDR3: CASSQGTGHDYGYTF

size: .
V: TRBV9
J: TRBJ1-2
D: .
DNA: TGTGCCAGCAGCGTAGACGAGGGGGACTATGGCTACACCTTC
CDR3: CASSVDEGDYGYTF

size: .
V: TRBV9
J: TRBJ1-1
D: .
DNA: TGTGCCAGCAGGGGTACAGTGAACACTGAAGCTTTCTTT
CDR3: CASRGTVNTEAFF

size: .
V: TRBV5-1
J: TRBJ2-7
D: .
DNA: TGCGCCAGCAGCTCGCAGACAGCCATCTCCTACGAGCAGTACTTC
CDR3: CASSSQTAISYEQYF

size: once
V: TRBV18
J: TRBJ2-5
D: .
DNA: TGTGCCAGCTCACCATCGTCTTCCAGGGATGGGACCCAGTACTTC
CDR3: CASSPSSSRDGTQYF

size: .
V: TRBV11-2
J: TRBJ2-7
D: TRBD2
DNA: TGTGCCAGCAGACTCGGGACTAGCGGGGGGACCCTCTCCTACGAGCAGTACTTC
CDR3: CASRLGTSGGTLSYEQYF

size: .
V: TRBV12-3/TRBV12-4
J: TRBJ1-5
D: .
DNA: TGTGCCAGCAGTATGGACAGTAACCAGCCCCAGCATTTT
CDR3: CASSMDSNQPQHF

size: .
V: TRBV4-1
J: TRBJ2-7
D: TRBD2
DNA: TGCGCCAGCAGCCAAGACGCCAGCGGGAAGGCCTACGAGCAGTACTTC
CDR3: CASSQDASGKAYEQYF

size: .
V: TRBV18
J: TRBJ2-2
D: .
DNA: TGTGCCAGCTCACCAGGGGCAGGGGTCAACACCGGGGAGCTGTTTTTT
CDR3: CASSPGAGVNTGELFF

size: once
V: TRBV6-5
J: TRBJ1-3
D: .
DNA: TGTGCCAGCAGTTACTCCCTGGCAGGCGCTGGAAACACCATATATTTT
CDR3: CASSYSLAGAGNTIYF

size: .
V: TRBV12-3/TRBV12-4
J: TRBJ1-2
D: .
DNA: TGTGCCAGCAGTTTTTTCGTAGAGGAGGGCTACACCTTC
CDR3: CASSFFVEEGYTF

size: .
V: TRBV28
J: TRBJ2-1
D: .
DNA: TGTGCCACTACGGACATAAGCTCCTACAATGAGCAGTTCTTC
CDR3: CATTDISSYNEQFF

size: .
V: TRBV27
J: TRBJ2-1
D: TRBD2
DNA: TGTGCCAGCAGTTTAAGCGGGAGTGAGCAGTTCTTC
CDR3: CASSLSGSEQFF

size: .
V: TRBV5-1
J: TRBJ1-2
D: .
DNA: TGCGCCAGCAGCGGGGCCGGGGGGGACTATGGCTACACCTTC
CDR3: CASSGAGGDYGYTF

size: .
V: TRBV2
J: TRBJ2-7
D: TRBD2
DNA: TGTGCCGGTAGCGGGCCCGCCTACGAGCAGTACTTC
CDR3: CAGSGPAYEQYF

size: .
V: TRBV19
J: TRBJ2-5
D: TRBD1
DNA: TGTGCCAGTAGTCCCCGGACAGGGGAGGAGGAGACCCAGTACTTC
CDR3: CASSPRTGEEETQYF

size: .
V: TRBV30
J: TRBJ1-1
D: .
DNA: TGTGCCTGGAGTGTACCAGGGGAGAACACTGAAGCTTTCTTT
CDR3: CAWSVPGENTEAFF

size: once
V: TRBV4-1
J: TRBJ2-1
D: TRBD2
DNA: TGCGCCAGCAGCCGCGCGGGACTAGCGGGTTACAATGAGCAGTTCTTC
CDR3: CASSRAGLAGYNEQFF

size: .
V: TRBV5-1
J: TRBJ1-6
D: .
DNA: TGCGCCAGCAGCTTGGGACAGCACTATAATTCACCCCTCCACTTT
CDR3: CASSLGQHYNSPLHF

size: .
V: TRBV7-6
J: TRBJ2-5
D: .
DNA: TGTGCCAGCAGCCCCCCCCGTAGCTACGGGGAGACCCAGTACTTC
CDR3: CASSPPRSYGETQYF

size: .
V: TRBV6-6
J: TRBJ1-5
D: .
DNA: TGTGCCAGCAGTTACTTACTGCCTAGCAATCAGCCCCAGCATTTT
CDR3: CASSYLLPSNQPQHF

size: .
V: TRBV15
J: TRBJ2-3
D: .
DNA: TGTGCCACCAGCAGAGATCGGGGTTCTGGAGCCACAGATACGCAGTATTTT
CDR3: CATSRDRGSGATDTQYF

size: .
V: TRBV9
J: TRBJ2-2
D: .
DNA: TGTGCCAGCAGCGCCAGGACAGCGAACACCGGGGAGCTGTTTTTT
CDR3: CASSARTANTGELFF

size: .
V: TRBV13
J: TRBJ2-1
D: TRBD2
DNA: TGTGCCAGCAGCTCCTCCAGAGCGGGAGGTAATGAGCAGTTCTTC
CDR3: CASSSSRAGGNEQFF

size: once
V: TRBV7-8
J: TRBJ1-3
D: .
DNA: TGTGCCAGCAGCTTACAAAGGCTGACGGGTGGAAACACCATATATTTT
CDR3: CASSLQRLTGGNTIYF

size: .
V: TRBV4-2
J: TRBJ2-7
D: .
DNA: TGTGCCAGCAGCCAACAAAGGGGAAGCTCCTACGAGCAGTACTTC
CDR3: CASSQQRGSSYEQYF

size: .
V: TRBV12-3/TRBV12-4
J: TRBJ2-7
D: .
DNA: TGTGCCAGCAGTTTTTATTTACGGGAGCAGTACTTC
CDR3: CASSFYLREQYF

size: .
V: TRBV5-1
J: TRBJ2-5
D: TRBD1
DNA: TGCGCCAGCAGCTTGGGACAGGGCGCGCAAGAGACCCAGTACTTC
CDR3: CASSLGQGAQETQYF

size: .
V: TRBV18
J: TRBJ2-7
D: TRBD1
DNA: TGTGCCAGCTCACCGAGGACAGGGTGGAGCGACGAGCAGTACTTC
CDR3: CASSPRTGWSDEQYF

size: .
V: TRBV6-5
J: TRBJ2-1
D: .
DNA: TGTGCCAGCATGTTGGCAGCGAACAATGAGCAGTTCTTC
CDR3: CASMLAANNEQFF

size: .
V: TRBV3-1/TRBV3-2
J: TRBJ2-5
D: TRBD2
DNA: TGTGCCAGCAGCCGGACCCGGGGGGGCCTAGGCGAGACCCAGTACTTC
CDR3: CASSRTRGGLGETQYF

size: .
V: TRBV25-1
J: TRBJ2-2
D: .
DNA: TGTGCCAGCAGTGAATACACGAACACCGGGGAGCTGTTTTTT
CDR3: CASSEYTNTGELFF